This T cell receptor beta chain came from a study of graft-versus-host responses after intestinal transplantation. Study-wide background: Among the recipients, all got anti-thymocyte globulin induction and then tacrolimus and steroids for approximately 3 years.

Points on this clone: Antigen unknown.

Method: immunoSEQ multiplex PCR; TCRdb's copy keeps in-frame clones and lacks some. The sample shows approximately 99,000 clones, 92% of them seen only once. The study's findings and limits: Across patients carrying graft-donor T cell macrochimerism, allografts held high graft-versus-host to host-versus-graft clonal ratios.

Trimming pared 4 bases from V and 4 bases from J, leaving 13 bases between. The CDR3 has 14 residues. Per germline, CDR1 WNHNN and CDR2 SYGVQD (reference sequence). The J gene is TRBJ1-1, the V gene TRBV10-1; maybe TRBD1 (6 bases). The TCR originated in a human donor who was the organ donor for an intestinal transplant. The sample in question was unstimulated CD8+ T cells sorted from spleen or lymph node cells, obtained before transplant. CDR3 residues: CASSVTGSGTEAFF. In DNA form, the CDR3 reads TGCGCCAGCAGTGTGACAGGATCGGGCACTGAAGCTTTCTTT.